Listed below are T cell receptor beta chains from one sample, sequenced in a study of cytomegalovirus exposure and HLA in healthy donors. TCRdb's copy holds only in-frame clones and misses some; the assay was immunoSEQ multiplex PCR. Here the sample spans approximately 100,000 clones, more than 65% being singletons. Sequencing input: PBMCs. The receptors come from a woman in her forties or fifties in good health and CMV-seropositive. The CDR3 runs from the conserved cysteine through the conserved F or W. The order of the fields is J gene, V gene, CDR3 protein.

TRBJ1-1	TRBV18	CASSPEGQIYTEAFF
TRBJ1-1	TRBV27	CASSLVDYSEAFF
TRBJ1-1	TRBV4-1	CASSQRDRYMNTEAFF
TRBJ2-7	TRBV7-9	CASSLATGGEQYF
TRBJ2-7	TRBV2	CASREDRGRDF
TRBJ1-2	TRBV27	CASSPRPALADYGYTF
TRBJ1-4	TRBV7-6	CASSTYRGRDEKLFF
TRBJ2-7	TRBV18	CASSPPGLYEQYF
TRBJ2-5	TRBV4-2	CASSQDPLGLASFQETQYF
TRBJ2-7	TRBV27	CASSINLASVASYEQYF
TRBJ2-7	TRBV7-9	CSSRLDTAYEQYF
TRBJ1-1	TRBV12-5	CASGPPRQGQGAFF
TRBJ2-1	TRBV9	CASRGRGLAGDNEQFF
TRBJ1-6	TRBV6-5	CASSYSDRGQRLHF
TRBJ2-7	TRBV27	CASSLSLAGASYEQYF
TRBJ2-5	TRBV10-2	CASSEVAGGLETQYF
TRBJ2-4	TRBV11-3	CASSLDGGEANIQYF
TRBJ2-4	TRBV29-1	CSVEGLAGAKNIQYF
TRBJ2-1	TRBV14	CASSRSGLAGRLGQFF
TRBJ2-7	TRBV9	CASSVAGGTYEQYF
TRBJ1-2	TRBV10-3	CAISEAATGGGYTF
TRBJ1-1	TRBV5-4	CASSPGQDHTEAFF
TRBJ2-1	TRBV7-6	CASSLLWGGANEQFF
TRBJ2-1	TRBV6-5	CASRPRDRSYNEQFF
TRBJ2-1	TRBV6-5	CVVVSNEQFF
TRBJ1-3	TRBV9	CASSVGAPRPDGLSSGNTIYF
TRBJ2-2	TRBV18	CASSPIPFPGQSNTGELFF
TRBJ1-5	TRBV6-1	CASGQGVNSNQPQHF
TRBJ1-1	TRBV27	CASSSPGGTEAFF
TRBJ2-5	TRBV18	CASSTGTGRKETQYF
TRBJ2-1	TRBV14	CASTETGNYNEQFF